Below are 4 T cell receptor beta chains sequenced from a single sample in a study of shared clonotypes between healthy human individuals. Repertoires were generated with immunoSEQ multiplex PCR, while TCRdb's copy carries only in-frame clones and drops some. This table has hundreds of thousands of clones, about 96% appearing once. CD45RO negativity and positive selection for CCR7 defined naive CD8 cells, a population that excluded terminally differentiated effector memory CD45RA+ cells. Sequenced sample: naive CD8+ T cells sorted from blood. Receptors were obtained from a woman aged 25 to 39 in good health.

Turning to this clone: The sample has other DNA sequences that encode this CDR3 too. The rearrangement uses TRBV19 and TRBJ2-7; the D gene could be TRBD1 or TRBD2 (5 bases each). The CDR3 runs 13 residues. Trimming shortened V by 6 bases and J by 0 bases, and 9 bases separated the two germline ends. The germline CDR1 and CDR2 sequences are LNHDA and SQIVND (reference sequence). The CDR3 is CASRPGSSYEQYF. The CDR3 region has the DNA TGTGCCAGTAGACCAGGGAGCTCCTACGAGCAGTACTTC.

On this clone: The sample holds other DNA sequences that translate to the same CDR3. CDR3 sequence reads: CASSLGRGRTDTQYF. The CDR3 DNA is TGTGCCAGCAGCTTAGGCCGCGGGAGAACAGATACGCAGTATTTT. The rearrangement uses TRBV13 and TRBJ2-3, with 7 bases identical to TRBD2. The CDR3 spans 15 residues. Per germline, CDR1 PRHDT and CDR2 FYEKMQ (reference sequence). The V gene end was trimmed by 0 bases and the J gene end by 3 bases; junction bases not matched to a gene: 3.

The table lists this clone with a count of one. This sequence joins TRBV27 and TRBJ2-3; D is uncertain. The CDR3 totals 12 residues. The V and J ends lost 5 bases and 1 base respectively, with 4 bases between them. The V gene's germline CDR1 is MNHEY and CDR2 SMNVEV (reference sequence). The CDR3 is CASSPRTDTQYF. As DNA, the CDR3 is TGTGCCAGCAGTCCGCGCACAGATACGCAGTATTTT.

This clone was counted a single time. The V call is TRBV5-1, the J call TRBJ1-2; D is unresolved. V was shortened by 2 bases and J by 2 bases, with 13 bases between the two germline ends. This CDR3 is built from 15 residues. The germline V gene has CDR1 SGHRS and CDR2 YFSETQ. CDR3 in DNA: TGCGCCAGCAGCTTTTGGAGCCGCCTGAACTATGGCTACACCTTC. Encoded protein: CASSFWSRLNYGYTF.